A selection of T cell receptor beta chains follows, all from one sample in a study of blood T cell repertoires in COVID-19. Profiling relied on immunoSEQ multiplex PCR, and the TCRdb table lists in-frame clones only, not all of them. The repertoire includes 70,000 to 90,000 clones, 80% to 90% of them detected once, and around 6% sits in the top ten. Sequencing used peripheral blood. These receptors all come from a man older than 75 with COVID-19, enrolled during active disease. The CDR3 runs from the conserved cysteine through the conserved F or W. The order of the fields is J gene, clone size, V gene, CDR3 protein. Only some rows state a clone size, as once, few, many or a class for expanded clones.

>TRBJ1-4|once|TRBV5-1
CASSLGTSGIEKLFF
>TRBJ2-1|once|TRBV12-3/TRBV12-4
CASSVRGEQFF
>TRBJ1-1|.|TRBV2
CASMGMLRAPPEAFF
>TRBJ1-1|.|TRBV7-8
CASSPGQLDTEAFF
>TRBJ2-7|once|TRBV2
CASSEGQLAYEQYF
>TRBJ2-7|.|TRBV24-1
CATSETGATYEQYF
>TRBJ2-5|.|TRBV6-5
CASTEGGTGETQYF
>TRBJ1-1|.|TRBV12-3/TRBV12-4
CASSSLTGGQAFF
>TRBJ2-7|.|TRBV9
CASSVATGTKSYEQYF
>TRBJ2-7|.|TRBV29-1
CSVSTSGGPYEQYF
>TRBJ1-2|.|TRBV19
CASSIGRDGSYTF
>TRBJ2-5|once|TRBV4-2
CASSQDPAGGKETQYF
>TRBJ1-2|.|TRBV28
CAISLGRFVNYGYTF
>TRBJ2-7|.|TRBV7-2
CASSLDVASYEQYF
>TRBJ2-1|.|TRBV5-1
CASKTSGGVSSYNEQFF
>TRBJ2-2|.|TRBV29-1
CSVGREGGELFF
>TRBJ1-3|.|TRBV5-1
CASSLDPGRVGNTIYF
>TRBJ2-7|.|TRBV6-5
CASRRDFAYEQYF
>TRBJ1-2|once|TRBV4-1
CASSQDLRGIGYTF
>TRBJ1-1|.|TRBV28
CASSIPRRGGINMNTEAFF
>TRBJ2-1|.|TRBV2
CASSESRGQGASLSYNEQFF
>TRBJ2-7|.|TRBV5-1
CASSFTAGQIYEQYF